This is a list of T cell receptor beta chains from one sample in a study of T cells in Graves' hyperthyroidism and ophthalmopathy. TCRdb redid the calling of the multiplex PCR reads with MiXCR, one entry per CDR3 protein. The data contain around 400,000 distinct CDR3 sequences, 13% to 15% of them singletons. The sequenced sample consisted of blood. The receptors come from a woman in her sixties with Graves' ophthalmopathy. Each CDR3 is given without its conserved first and last residue.

TRBJ2-1	TRBV5-1	ASSLRRTGDHEQF
TRBJ2-1	TRBV7-3	ASSFGTSGTNEQF
TRBJ1-1	TRBV19	ATQGGGYAEAF
TRBJ2-6	TRBV5-5	ASSAPGTPWGGANVLT
TRBJ2-6	TRBV29-1	SVWTSGANVLT
TRBJ2-1	TRBV15	ATGTRVSNEQF
TRBJ2-1	TRBV7-9	ASSTDRAGGNEQF
TRBJ1-2	TRBV2	ASSDPSRGAQGYT
TRBJ1-2	TRBV20-1	SAYIGGDYGYT
TRBJ2-1	TRBV27	ASIGTSGSLIINNEQF
TRBJ2-3	TRBV4-1	ASSQVNMGFRDTQY
TRBJ1-6	TRBV28	ASSLPLGGSLDNSPLH
TRBJ2-5	TRBV7-9	ASSPNMEETQY
TRBJ2-2	TRBV4-2	ASSPEEPRVSTGELF
TRBJ1-5	TRBV7-3	ASSRGQPQH
TRBJ2-1	TRBV19	ASSGHAWTSGSNEQF
TRBJ1-1	TRBV5-5	ASSFGGRNTEAF
TRBJ2-7	TRBV27	ASVRPGHPYEQY
TRBJ2-5	TRBV5-1	ASSLASVAGGETQY
TRBJ2-1	TRBV4-1	ASSHPSGRAGGSYNEQF
TRBJ2-1	TRBV28	ASSLGRRVDEQF
TRBJ1-2	TRBV13	ASSPGQGSDYGYT
TRBJ2-1	TRBV5-1	ASSLAQGVNNEQF
TRBJ2-1	TRBV6-1	ASSLSIPKFDGEQF
TRBJ2-7	TRBV25-1	ASSEYGTASYEQY
TRBJ2-1	TRBV3-1	ASSPGLAEAYNEQF
TRBJ2-1	TRBV7-2	ASSPNFRNEQF
TRBJ2-5	TRBV11-2	ASSYRSATSTGETQY
TRBJ2-5	TRBV18	ASSLTGHGQETQY
TRBJ1-1	TRBV5-1	ASSRQGIEAF
TRBJ2-1	TRBV5-6	ASSLPRVALYNEQF
TRBJ2-1	TRBV12-3/TRBV12-4	ASSFPQLAGGYNEQF
TRBJ2-3	TRBV19	ASSTTGTDTQY
TRBJ2-1	TRBV7-6	ASSPTTSGIRNEQF
TRBJ1-6	TRBV18	ASSHDRGHNSPLH
TRBJ2-3	TRBV7-9	ASSFKGTDTQY
TRBJ2-7	TRBV10-3	AIGTQETTYEQY
TRBJ1-2	TRBV19	ASSRNSNYGYT
TRBJ2-3	TRBV12-3/TRBV12-4	ASSLGGRTAGNTQY